One T cell receptor beta chain is described in this entry. Its antigen has not been determined. Base qualities are missing; no much larger clone stands one base away. A total of around 30 patients with locally advanced or metastatic urothelial carcinoma, treated at Memorial Sloan Kettering on a trial protocol, made up the cohort. Peripheral blood mononuclear cells were collected pretreatment and during treatment, with between 1 and 8 total time points obtained per patient. The Qiagen DNeasy Blood extraction kit was used to purify genomic DNA from total PBMCs and tumor samples. PBMCs were collected pretreatment and during treatment, and were isolated and stored as previously described. These data belong to a study of PD-L1 blockade in urothelial cancer (dated by TCRdb to about 2017). About the investigation overall: All patients started therapy at some point between 2014 and 2016 and received atezolizumab 1,200 mg intravenously every 3 weeks. An exploratory multi-omic analysis was conducted of the somatic, immune and clinical correlates of response to PD-L1 blockade with atezolizumab in urothelial cancer. Fewer than ten patients reached durable clinical benefit, while about 20 patients did not. Blood samples were analyzed at 3 weeks after treatment start (second dose) and at 6 weeks after treatment start. Durable clinical benefit was defined as a progression-free survival longer than 6 months, and TCR features were additionally tested against progression-free survival and overall survival. Twenty-nine patients had pretreatment blood TCR-seq, around 24 had at least one posttreatment blood collection, and around 24 had tumor TCR-seq. Blood samples yielded a median of around 130,000 T cells and around 83,000 unique TCRs, with median clonality 0.080. About 90% of the 29 patients were identified as males with urothelial cancer of bladder origin, and a prior smoking history was reported by 18 of 29 patients. Pretreatment tumor samples, along with matched peripheral blood serially collected before and after atezolizumab treatment, were subjected to TCR sequencing. In the same patients who had TCR sequencing, pretreatment tumors also underwent whole exome sequencing and RNA sequencing. An ECOG performance status of 0 or 1 was recorded for the patients, and 0 to 3 prior chemotherapy regimens had been received by the patients.

Findings and caveats that apply to the study as a whole: Because the sample size was small (n of about 29) and many of the analyses were exploratory, the results are meant to be hypothesis-generating. A pretreatment peripheral blood TCR clonality below the median was linked to improved progression-free and overall survival. Greater expansion of tumor-associated TCR clones in peripheral blood 3 weeks after the start of treatment was observed in patients with durable benefit (n of about 20, p = 0.022).

CDR1 and CDR2 are read off the germline V gene (reference sequence) as LNHDA and SQIVND. The CDR3 holds 14 amino acids from the cysteine to the phenylalanine. Only the CDR3 portion is preserved as DNA: 42 bases, with reading frame beginning at the first base. Germline trimming amounts to 5 bases on V and 3 bases on J, with 4 as the count of junction bases outside the gene matches. Synthetic TCR analog templates were spiked into each PCR so that absolute template abundance could be estimated from read counts. Using the immunoSEQ assay, TCRbeta CDR3 regions were amplified from genomic DNA with bias-controlled V and J gene primers. Sequencing of rearranged TCRbeta segments was done at approximately 20X coverage. On the study's bioinformatics: Clustering was used to correct sequencing errors, and CDR3s were annotated against IMGT to assign V, D and J genes. Downstream analyses used only productive TCRbeta rearrangements and left out out-of-frame or stop-codon sequences. Clonality was calculated as one minus the Shannon entropy normalized by the log of the number of unique productive sequences. Fisher's exact test with Benjamini-Hochberg correction, using a cutoff of adjusted p below 0.01, was how clones that differed between time points or between blood and tumor were identified. The table was pulled from immuneACCESS by TCRdb, which kept in-frame rearrangements only. Such tables lose some clones; where checked, under half of the loss comes from unresolved V genes, and the rest has no known cause. The V and J calls and clone size are taken from that table; D and trimming were inferred from the DNA. A total of roughly 100,000 clones appear in this sample, under 85% of them only once. 2.4% of the sample goes to the ten largest clones.

The sequencing used PBMCs, collected around atezolizumab (anti-PD-L1) treatment. The rearrangement joined TRBV19 to TRBJ2-7, with TRBD2 identical over 10 junction bases. The TCR sequence derives from a man in his fifties with urothelial cancer. CDR3 sequence: CASSLIAGGYEQYF. The DNA sequence follows: TGTGCCAGTAGTCTCATAGCGGGAGGCTACGAGCAGTACTTC.